This T cell receptor (beta chain) appears in the sequencing data of a study of cytomegalovirus exposure and HLA in healthy donors. Findings and limits, study-wide: In terms of immune exposure information, only CMV serostatus was available. Common viral pathogens (according to a later analysis) appeared linked to several of the most significant clusters. Specificity for CMV antigens was confirmed in vitro for a few of the CMV-associated chains.

Of note for this clone: As yet, its antigen is unknown.

It was with 60 Vbeta and 13 Jbeta primers that the PCR ran. TCRdb's table, derived via immunoSEQ multiplex PCR, lists solely in-frame clones and lacks some. Here the sample spans 100,000 or so clones, 65% to 75% being singletons. The J segment lost 3 bases and the V segment lost 2 bases, leaving 3 bases of the junction unmatched. The CDR3 sequence is 14 residues long. Germline V gene sequence: CDR1 SGHTA, CDR2 FQGNSA. The receptor was derived from a man in his forties or fifties in good health and CMV-seropositive. Source material: PBMCs. The gene calls are TRBV7-2 and TRBJ1-2; 7 bases agree with TRBD1. DNA of the CDR3: TGTGCCAGCAGCTTATCAGGGGGGCACTATGGCTACACCTTC. Its protein is CASSLSGGHYGYTF.